A single sample gave rise to the 26 T cell receptor beta chains below, sequenced in a study of blood T cells in healthy people across ages. Next came a second PCR, run for roughly 7 to 12 cycles, which used a sample-barcoded 5' primer along with a J-beta primer mix. A single record per CDR3 protein comes from TCRdb applying MiXCR to the 5' RACE reads. The data contain 650,000 to 900,000 distinct CDR3 sequences, around 68% of them singletons. Sequencing was performed on blood. The receptors were sampled from a man aged 30-40 years in good health.

This chain joins TRBV13 and TRBJ2-3; 7 bases are shared with TRBD1. V dropped 4 bases and J dropped 4; count of bases not matched to a gene: 8. Per germline, CDR1 PRHDT and CDR2 FYEKMQ (reference sequence). The CDR3 runs 15 residues. DNA for the CDR3: TGTGCCAGCAGCTCTGACGACAGGGTATCAGATACGCAGTATTTT. This gives the protein CASSSDDRVSDTQYF. The entire variable domain, with the rest obtained from reference TRBV13 and TRBJ2-3, is as follows: AAGVIQSPRHLIKEKRETATLKCYPIPRHDTVYWYQQGPGQDPQFLISFYEKMQSDKGSIPDRFSAQQFSDYHSELNMSSLELGDSALYFCASSSDDRVSDTQYFGPGTRLTVL.

In nucleotides, the CDR3 is TGTGCCAGCTCACCGTGGACTGGTAGGCAAGAGACCCAGTACTTC. This codes for CASSPWTGRQETQYF. The chain joins TRBV18 to TRBJ2-5; D might be TRBD2 (5 bases). The CDR3 extends over 15 amino acids. Germline lookup yields CDR1 KGHSH and CDR2 LQKENI. Trimming removed 3 bases at V and 2 bases at J, with 13 bases between.

This chain links TRBV6-6 with TRBJ2-5; 7 positions match TRBD2. The germline V gene has CDR1 MNHNY and CDR2 SVGAGI (reference sequence). J gave up 3 bases and V 0 bases, and 7 bases lay outside the gene matches. This CDR3 is built from 16 residues. The DNA for the CDR3 is TGTGCCAGCAGTTACTCGTTCGGCCTAGCGGAAGAGACCCAGTACTTC. Translated: CASSYSFGLAEETQYF.

Only one count was recorded for this clonotype. The chain recombines TRBV3-1 with TRBJ1-6; D gene ambiguous. CDR1 is LGHDT and CDR2 is YNNKEL in the germline V gene (reference sequence). The ends were cut back, 0 bases at V and 10 bases at J, with 13 bases in the middle. The CDR3 length is 15 residues. Here the CDR3 reads CASSQDTRSRSPLHF. CDR3 DNA sequence: TGTGCCAGCAGCCAAGATACCAGGAGCAGGTCACCCCTCCACTTT.

The sample holds many counts of this clonotype. The genes are TRBV4-1 and TRBJ2-5, with a weak D call TRBD2 (6 bases). The germline V gene encodes CDR1 MGHRA and CDR2 YSYEKL. The V gene lost 0 bases and the J gene lost 7 bases, with 12 bases spanning the gap. The CDR3 is 14 residues long. The CDR3 bases are TGCGCCAGCAGCCAAGATTGGGGGACTGGGACCCAGTACTTC. Translating it yields CASSQDWGTGTQYF.

V usage is TRBV12-3 or TRBV12-4 and J usage is TRBJ2-1; D is perhaps TRBD1 (6 bases). This CDR3 has 15 amino acids. V was pared by 6 bases and J by 0 bases, with 12 bases between. CDR3 in DNA: TGTGCCAGCAGGCCGGACAGCCGCTCCTACAATGAGCAGTTCTTC. Protein sequence: CASRPDSRSYNEQFF.

This clonotype came up once. The V gene is TRBV10-3, the J gene TRBJ2-7, with TRBD1 matching over 9 bases. The CDR3 loop spans 16 amino acids. Germline lookup yields CDR1 ENHRY and CDR2 SYGVKD. Trimming cost V 0 bases and J 5 bases; bases outside gene matches: 8. CDR3 coding DNA: TGTGCCATCAGTGAGTCTGTGGACAGGGGTGACCACGAGCAGTACTTC. This encodes CAISESVDRGDHEQYF.

This rearrangement joins TRBV20-1 to TRBJ1-5; D ambiguous. Between the trimmed V and J ends, which lost 6 bases and 0 bases, there was a span of 9 bases. The CDR3 sequence is 13 residues long. The germline V gene encodes CDR1 DFQATT and CDR2 SNEGSKA (reference sequence). CDR3 coding DNA: TGCAGTGCCACGAAATATAGCAATCAGCCCCAGCATTTT. Protein sequence: CSATKYSNQPQHF.

The chain carries TRBV3-1 and TRBJ1-4, with D unclear. Trimming took off 0 bases at V and 3 bases at J, with 8 bases between the two ends. In germline, CDR1 is LGHDT, CDR2 YNNKEL (reference sequence). The CDR3 is 15 amino acids. This chain's CDR3 is CASSQEAQANEKLFF. In DNA, the CDR3 is TGTGCCAGCAGCCAAGAGGCCCAAGCTAATGAAAAACTGTTTTTT.

The chain is built from TRBV28 and TRBJ2-3, with 14 bases that match TRBD2. V gave up 3 bases and J gave up 0 bases; unmatched junction bases: 5. Germline-derived CDR1 and CDR2 are MDHEN and SYDVKM. The CDR3 is 18 residues long. For the CDR3, the DNA is TGTGCCAGCAGTTTGGGGACTAGCGGGGGCGTTAGCACAGATACGCAGTATTTT. It translates to CASSLGTSGGVSTDTQYF.

This sequence joins TRBV7-2 and TRBJ2-7, with D uncertain. CDR1 and CDR2 from the germline V gene are SGHTA and FQGNSA. The CDR3 is 18 amino acids. V was pared by 0 bases and J by 5 bases, with 23 bases between. The CDR3 region is CASSLAYFLDPTSHEQYF. The CDR3 coding sequence is TGTGCCAGCAGCTTAGCGTATTTTCTGGACCCTACAAGCCACGAGCAGTACTTC.

The chain combines TRBV15 with TRBJ2-1; weak D call: TRBD1 (5 bases). The CDR3 contains 15 residues. Germline-derived CDR1 and CDR2 are LNHNV and YYDKDF (reference sequence). V was cut by 0 bases and J by 8 bases, with 14 bases left in between. For the CDR3, the DNA is TGTGCCACCAGCAGAGAAGGGGCGCAATCCGATGAGCAGTTCTTC. This gives the protein CATSREGAQSDEQFF. Using reference TRBV15 and TRBJ2-1 for the parts outside the CDR3, the full variable domain is DAMVIQNPRYQVTQFGKPVTLSCSQTLNHNVMYWYQQKSSQAPKLLFHYYDKDFNNEADTPDNFQSRRPNTSFCFLDIRSPGLGDTAMYLCATSREGAQSDEQFFGPGTRLTVL.

The chain carries TRBV6-5 and TRBJ1-4; D is perhaps TRBD1 (6 bases). Per germline, CDR1 MNHEY and CDR2 SVGAGI. There are 15 residues in the CDR3. Trimming removed 4 bases at V and 3 bases at J, with 12 bases between. In DNA form, the CDR3 reads TGTGCCAGCAGTTTGACAGGAATTCCTAATGAAAAACTGTTTTTT. Its protein product is CASSLTGIPNEKLFF.

The chain employs TRBV20-1 and TRBJ2-5; 10 bases align to TRBD1. The V gene end was trimmed by 2 bases and the J gene end by 7 bases; junction bases not matched to a gene: 13. From germline, CDR1 is DFQATT and CDR2 SNEGSKA (reference sequence). This CDR3 spans 16 amino acids. The CDR3: CSARPHETGGWGTQYF. CDR3 nucleotides: TGCAGTGCTAGACCTCATGAGACAGGGGGCTGGGGGACCCAGTACTTC.

This sequence joins TRBV7-6 and TRBJ2-1; TRBD1 might be the D (6 bases). The germline V and J ends were trimmed by 5 bases and 7 bases, with 15 bases remaining between them. The CDR3 loop spans 14 amino acids. Germline V CDR1 and CDR2: SGHVS, FNYEAQ. The CDR3 spells CASSPQDRTNEQFF. The CDR3 nucleotides read TGTGCCAGCAGCCCTCAGGACAGAACTAATGAGCAGTTCTTC.

The rearrangement uses TRBV5-1 and TRBJ2-1; TRBD2 matches 10 bases. Trimming at V came to 0 bases and at J to 6 bases, leaving 6 bases not matched to a gene. This CDR3 contains 16 residues. Germline V gives CDR1 SGHRS, CDR2 YFSETQ. CDR3 amino acids: CASSLDPSGGFNEQFF. For the CDR3, the DNA is TGCGCCAGCAGCTTGGATCCTAGCGGGGGATTCAATGAGCAGTTCTTC.

This clonotype was observed once. The chain carries TRBV3-1 and TRBJ1-2; a possible D gene is TRBD1 (5 bases). CDR1 is LGHDT and CDR2 is YNNKEL in the germline V gene (reference sequence). The CDR3 consists of 13 residues. Trimming took off 0 bases at V and 7 bases at J, with 9 bases between the two ends. CDR3 in amino acids: CASSQEGAFGYTF. The CDR3 DNA is TGTGCCAGCAGCCAAGAAGGGGCGTTTGGCTACACCTTC.

The rearrangement joins TRBV20-1 to TRBJ1-6, with 9 positions matching TRBD1. CDR1 and CDR2 (germline): DFQATT, SNEGSKA (reference sequence). V was pared by 3 bases and J by 7 bases, with 7 bases of the junction left unmatched. The CDR3 sequence is 15 residues long. Here the CDR3 DNA reads TGCAGTGCTAGTCCCACAGGGGGCCGGAATTCACCCCTCCACTTT. This encodes CSASPTGGRNSPLHF.

CDR3: CASSQGASFYNEQFF. The CDR3 nucleotides read TGTGCCAGCAGCCAAGGGGCCTCCTTTTACAATGAGCAGTTCTTC. The chain is built from TRBV6-2 or TRBV6-3 and TRBJ2-1; a possible D gene is TRBD1 (5 bases). There are 15 residues in the CDR3. Germline CDR1 is MNHEY and CDR2 is SVGEGT. The V and J ends lost 6 bases and 4 bases respectively, with 16 bases between them.

The V and J genes are TRBV7-2 and TRBJ1-1; TRBD1 is a possible D gene (6 bases). CDR1 is SGHTA, CDR2 FQGNSA, per germline. Trimming shortened V by 5 bases and J by 6 bases, and 19 bases separated the two germline ends. The CDR3 runs to 15 residues. The CDR3 spells CASSPVDGTRAEAFF. CDR3 bases: TGTGCCAGCAGCCCAGTGGACGGGACAAGGGCTGAAGCTTTCTTT.

The J gene is TRBJ2-3, the V gene TRBV7-3; no clear D gene. CDR1 is SGHTA, CDR2 FQGTGA, per germline. The V end was cut by 5 bases, the J end by 2 bases, with 14 bases between. The CDR3 covers 15 residues. The CDR3 loop reads CASSVGQLNTDTQYF. The CDR3 nucleotides read TGTGCCAGCAGCGTAGGGCAGCTCAACACAGATACGCAGTATTTT.

This clonotype was counted a few times. The chain employs TRBV7-3 and TRBJ2-5; D is uncertain. The V gene lost 2 bases and the J gene lost 2 bases, with 12 bases spanning the gap. Germline V gene lookup returns CDR1 SGHTA and CDR2 FQGTGA. The CDR3 extends over 15 amino acids. The CDR3 here is CASSLDFGDQETQYF. CDR3 coding DNA: TGTGCCAGCAGCTTAGACTTTGGAGATCAAGAGACCCAGTACTTC.

V is TRBV7-8 and J is TRBJ2-7; D remains ambiguous. This CDR3 comprises 17 residues. V was cut by 4 bases and J by 0 bases, with 19 bases left in between. In germline, CDR1 is SGHVS, CDR2 FQNEAQ. The DNA of the CDR3 is TGTGCCAGCAGCTCGGAACATACTCGGTTCCGCTCCTACGAGCAGTACTTC. Translation gives CASSSEHTRFRSYEQYF.

A few counts support this clonotype. The gene calls are TRBV20-1 and TRBJ2-1; no firm D call. V shed 4 bases and J shed 9 bases, with 10 bases lying between them. Germline CDR1 is DFQATT and CDR2 is SNEGSKA (reference sequence). The CDR3 length is 11 residues. In DNA form, the CDR3 reads TGCAGTGCTACGGGCTCTCCTGAGCAGTTCTTC. This gives the protein CSATGSPEQFF.

This clonotype was seen only a few times. The chain combines TRBV20-1 with TRBJ1-1; possible D gene TRBD1, 5 bases. In germline, CDR1 is DFQATT, CDR2 SNEGSKA (reference sequence). Trimming removed 6 bases at V and 4 bases at J, with 18 bases between. The CDR3 is 14 residues long. The DNA for the CDR3 is TGCAGTGCCCCTGATCAACTTAGGGGCACTGAAGCTTTCTTT. Its translation is CSAPDQLRGTEAFF.

This chain connects TRBV6-2 or TRBV6-3 to TRBJ1-6; no clear D. The V end was cut by 2 bases, the J end by 13 bases, with 12 bases between. Germline lookup yields CDR1 MNHEY and CDR2 SVGEGT. The CDR3 runs to 13 residues. This CDR3 is CASSYVSSEPLHF. DNA of the CDR3: TGTGCCAGCAGTTACGTATCCAGTGAGCCCCTCCACTTT.